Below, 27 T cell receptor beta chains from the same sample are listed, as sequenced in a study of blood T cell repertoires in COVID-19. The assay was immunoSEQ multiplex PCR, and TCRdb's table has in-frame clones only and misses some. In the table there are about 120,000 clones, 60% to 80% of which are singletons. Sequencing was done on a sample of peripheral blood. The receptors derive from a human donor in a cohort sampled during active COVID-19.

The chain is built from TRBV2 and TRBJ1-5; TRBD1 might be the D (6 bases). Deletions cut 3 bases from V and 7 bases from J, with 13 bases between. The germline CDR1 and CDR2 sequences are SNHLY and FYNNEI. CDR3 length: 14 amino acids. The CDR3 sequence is CASSETGGGQPQHF. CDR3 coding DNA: TGTGCCAGCAGTGAGACAGGAGGTGGGCAGCCCCAGCATTTT.

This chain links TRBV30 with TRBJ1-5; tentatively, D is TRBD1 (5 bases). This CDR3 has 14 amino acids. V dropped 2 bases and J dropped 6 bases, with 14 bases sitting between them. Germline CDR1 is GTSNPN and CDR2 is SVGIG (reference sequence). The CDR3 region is CAWSRQGGAQPQHF. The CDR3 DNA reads TGTGCCTGGAGTCGGCAGGGTGGTGCTCAGCCCCAGCATTTT.

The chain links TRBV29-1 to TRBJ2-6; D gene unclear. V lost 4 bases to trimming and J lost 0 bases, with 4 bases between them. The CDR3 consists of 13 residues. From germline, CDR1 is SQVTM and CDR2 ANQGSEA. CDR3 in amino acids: CSVAISGANVLTF. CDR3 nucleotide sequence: TGCAGCGTTGCTATCTCTGGGGCCAACGTCCTGACTTTC.

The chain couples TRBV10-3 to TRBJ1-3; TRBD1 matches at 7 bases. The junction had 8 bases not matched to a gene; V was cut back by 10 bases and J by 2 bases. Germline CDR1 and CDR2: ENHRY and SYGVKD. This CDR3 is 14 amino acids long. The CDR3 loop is CATLGQDPGNTIYF. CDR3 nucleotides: TGTGCCACACTAGGACAGGATCCTGGAAACACCATATATTTT.

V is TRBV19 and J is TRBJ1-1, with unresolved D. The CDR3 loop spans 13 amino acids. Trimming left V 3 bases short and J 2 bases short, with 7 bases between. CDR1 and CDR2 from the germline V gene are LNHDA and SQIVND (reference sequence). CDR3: CASSIPGNTEAFF. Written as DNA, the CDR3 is TGTGCCAGTAGTATCCCAGGAAACACTGAAGCTTTCTTT.

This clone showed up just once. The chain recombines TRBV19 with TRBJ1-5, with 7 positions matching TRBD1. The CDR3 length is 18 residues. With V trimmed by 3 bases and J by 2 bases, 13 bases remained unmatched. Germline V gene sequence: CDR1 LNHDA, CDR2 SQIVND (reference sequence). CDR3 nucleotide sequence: TGTGCCAGTAGTATGTCCCCGACAGGGCTGGGGGGCAATCAGCCCCAGCATTTT. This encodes CASSMSPTGLGGNQPQHF.

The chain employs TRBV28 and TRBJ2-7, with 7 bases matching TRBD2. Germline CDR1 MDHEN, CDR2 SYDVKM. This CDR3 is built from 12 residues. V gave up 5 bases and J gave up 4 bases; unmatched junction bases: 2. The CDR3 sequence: CASSMGGYEQYF. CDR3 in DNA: TGTGCCAGCAGTATGGGAGGGTACGAGCAGTACTTC. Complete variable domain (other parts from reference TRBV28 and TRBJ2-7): DVKVTQSSRYLVKRTGEKVFLECVQDMDHENMFWYRQDPGLGLRLIYFSYDVKMKEKGDIPEGYSVSREKKERFSLILESASTNQTSMYLCASSMGGYEQYFGPGTRLTVT.

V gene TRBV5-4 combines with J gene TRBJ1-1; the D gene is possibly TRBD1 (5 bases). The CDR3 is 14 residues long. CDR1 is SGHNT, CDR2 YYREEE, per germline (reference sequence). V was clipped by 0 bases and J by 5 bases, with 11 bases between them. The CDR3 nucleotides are TGTGCCAGCAGCTTGGACGGGGGGAGGACTGAAGCTTTCTTT. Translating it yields CASSLDGGRTEAFF.

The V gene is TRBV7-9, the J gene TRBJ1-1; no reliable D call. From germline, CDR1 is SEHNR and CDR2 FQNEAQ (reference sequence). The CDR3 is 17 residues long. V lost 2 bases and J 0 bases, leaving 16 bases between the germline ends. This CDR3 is CASSLREGSGMNTEAFF. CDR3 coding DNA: TGTGCCAGCAGCTTACGGGAGGGTTCCGGCATGAACACTGAAGCTTTCTTT.

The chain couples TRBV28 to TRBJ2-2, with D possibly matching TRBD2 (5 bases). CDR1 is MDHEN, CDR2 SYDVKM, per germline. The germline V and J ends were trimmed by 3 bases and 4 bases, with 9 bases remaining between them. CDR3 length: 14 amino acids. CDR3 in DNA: TGTGCCAGCAGTTTCCGGGGAGTCACCGGGGAGCTGTTTTTT. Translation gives CASSFRGVTGELFF. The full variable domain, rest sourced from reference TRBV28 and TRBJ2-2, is DVKVTQSSRYLVKRTGEKVFLECVQDMDHENMFWYRQDPGLGLRLIYFSYDVKMKEKGDIPEGYSVSREKKERFSLILESASTNQTSMYLCASSFRGVTGELFFGEGSRLTVL.

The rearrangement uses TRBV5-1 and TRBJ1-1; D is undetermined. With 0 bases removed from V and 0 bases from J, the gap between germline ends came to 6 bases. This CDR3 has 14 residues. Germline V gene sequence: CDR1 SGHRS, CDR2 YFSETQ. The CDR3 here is CASSLDGMNTEAFF. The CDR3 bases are TGCGCCAGCAGCTTGGACGGGATGAACACTGAAGCTTTCTTT.

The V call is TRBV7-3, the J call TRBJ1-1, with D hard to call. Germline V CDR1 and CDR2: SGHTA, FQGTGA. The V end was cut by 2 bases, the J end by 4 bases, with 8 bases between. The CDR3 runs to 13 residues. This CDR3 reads CASSLLRGTEAFF. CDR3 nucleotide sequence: TGTGCCAGCAGCTTATTACGGGGCACTGAAGCTTTCTTT.

The CDR3 is CASSNGREGYTF. CDR3 in DNA: TGTGCCAGCAGTAACGGACGGGAGGGCTACACCTTC. V and J are TRBV6-5 and TRBJ1-2; D not certain. CDR1 is MNHEY, CDR2 SVGAGI, per germline. Trimming stripped 5 bases from V and 8 bases from J, with 12 bases between. The CDR3 totals 12 residues.

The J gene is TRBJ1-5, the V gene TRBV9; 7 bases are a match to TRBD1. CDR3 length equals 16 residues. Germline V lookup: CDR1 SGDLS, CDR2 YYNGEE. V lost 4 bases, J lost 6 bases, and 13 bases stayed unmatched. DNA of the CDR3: TGTGCCAGCAGCCCCCGGGACAGTGTGGGGGGTCAGCCCCAGCATTTT. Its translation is CASSPRDSVGGQPQHF.

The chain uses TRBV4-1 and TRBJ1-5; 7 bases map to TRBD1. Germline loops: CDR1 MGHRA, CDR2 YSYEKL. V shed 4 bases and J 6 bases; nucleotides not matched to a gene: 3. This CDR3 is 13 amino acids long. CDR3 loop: CASSRQGGQPQHF. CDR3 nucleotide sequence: TGCGCCAGCAGCCGACAGGGAGGTCAGCCCCAGCATTTT.

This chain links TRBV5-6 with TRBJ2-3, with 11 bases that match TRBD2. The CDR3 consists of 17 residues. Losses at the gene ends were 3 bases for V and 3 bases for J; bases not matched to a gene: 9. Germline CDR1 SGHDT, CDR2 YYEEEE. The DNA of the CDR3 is TGTGCCAGCAGCTCGAGGGGGCGACTAGCGGGAACAGATACGCAGTATTTT. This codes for CASSSRGRLAGTDTQYF.

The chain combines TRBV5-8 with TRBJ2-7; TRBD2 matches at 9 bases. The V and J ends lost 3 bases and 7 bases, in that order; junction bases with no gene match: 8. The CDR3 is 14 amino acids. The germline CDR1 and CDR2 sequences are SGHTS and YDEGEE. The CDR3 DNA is TGTGCCAGCAGCTGGGGGACTAGCACCGGAGAGCAGTACTTC. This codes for CASSWGTSTGEQYF.

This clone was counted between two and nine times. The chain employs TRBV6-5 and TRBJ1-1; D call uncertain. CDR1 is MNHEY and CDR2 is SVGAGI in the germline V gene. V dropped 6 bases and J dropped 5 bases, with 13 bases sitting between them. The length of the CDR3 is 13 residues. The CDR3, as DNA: TGTGCCAGCAGCTACAGAGCGGGGACTGAAGCTTTCTTT. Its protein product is CASSYRAGTEAFF.

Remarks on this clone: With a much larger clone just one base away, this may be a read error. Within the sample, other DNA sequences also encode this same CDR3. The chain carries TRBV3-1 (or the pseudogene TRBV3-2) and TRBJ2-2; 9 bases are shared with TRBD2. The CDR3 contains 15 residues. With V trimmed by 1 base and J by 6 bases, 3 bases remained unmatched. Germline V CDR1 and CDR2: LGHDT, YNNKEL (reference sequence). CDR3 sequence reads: CASSQGGLASGELFF. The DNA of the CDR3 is TGTGCCAGCAGCCAAGGAGGACTAGCGTCCGGGGAGCTGTTTTTT.

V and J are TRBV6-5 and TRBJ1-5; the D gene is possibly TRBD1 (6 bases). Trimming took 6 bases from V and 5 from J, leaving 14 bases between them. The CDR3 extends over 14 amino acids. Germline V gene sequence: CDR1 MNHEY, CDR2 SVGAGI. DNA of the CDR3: TGTGCCAGCAGCTCCACAGGGCTACATCAGCCCCAGCATTTT. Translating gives CASSSTGLHQPQHF.

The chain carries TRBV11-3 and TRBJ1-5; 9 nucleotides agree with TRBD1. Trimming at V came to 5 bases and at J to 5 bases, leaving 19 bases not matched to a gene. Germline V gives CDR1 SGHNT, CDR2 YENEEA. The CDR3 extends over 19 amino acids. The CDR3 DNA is TGTGCCAGCAGCCCCCCCTTATGGGCACAGGGGGCGGTCGATCAGCCCCAGCATTTT. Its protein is CASSPPLWAQGAVDQPQHF.

The CDR3 protein is CASSIGQGPLGANVLTF. In DNA, the CDR3 is TGCGCCAGCAGCATCGGACAGGGCCCTCTGGGGGCCAACGTCCTGACTTTC. The V gene is TRBV5-1, the J gene TRBJ2-6, with 8 bases identical to TRBD1. This CDR3 spans 17 amino acids. The trim removed 4 bases at V and 4 bases at J, leaving 10 bases unmatched. Looked up from germline, CDR1 is SGHRS and CDR2 is YFSETQ.

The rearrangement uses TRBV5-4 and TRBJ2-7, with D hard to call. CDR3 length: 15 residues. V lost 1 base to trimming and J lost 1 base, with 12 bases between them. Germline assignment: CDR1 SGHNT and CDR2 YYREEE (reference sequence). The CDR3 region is CASSLMSTGSYEQYF. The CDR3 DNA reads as TGTGCCAGCAGCTTGATGTCCACCGGGTCCTACGAGCAGTACTTC.

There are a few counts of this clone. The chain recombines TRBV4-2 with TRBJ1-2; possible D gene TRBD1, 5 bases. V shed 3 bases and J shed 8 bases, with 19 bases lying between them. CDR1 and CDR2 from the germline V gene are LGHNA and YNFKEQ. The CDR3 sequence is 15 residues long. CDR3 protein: CASSQSAREDRGYTF. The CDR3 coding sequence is TGTGCCAGCAGCCAGAGCGCCAGGGAAGATCGGGGCTACACCTTC.

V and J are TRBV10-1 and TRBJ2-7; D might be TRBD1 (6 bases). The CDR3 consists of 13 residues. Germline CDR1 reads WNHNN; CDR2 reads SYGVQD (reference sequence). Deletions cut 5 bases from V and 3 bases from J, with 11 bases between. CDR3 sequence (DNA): TGCGCCAGCAGTCAGGGGATTAGCTACGAGCAGTACTTC. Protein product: CASSQGISYEQYF.

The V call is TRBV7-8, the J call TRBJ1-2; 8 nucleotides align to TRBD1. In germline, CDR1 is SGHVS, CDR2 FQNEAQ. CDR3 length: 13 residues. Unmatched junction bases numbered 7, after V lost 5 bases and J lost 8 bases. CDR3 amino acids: CASSRQGAGGYTF. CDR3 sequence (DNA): TGTGCCAGCAGCCGCCAGGGGGCAGGGGGCTACACCTTC. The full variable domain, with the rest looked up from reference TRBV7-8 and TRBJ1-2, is GAGVSQSPRYKVAKRGQDVALRCDPISGHVSLFWYQQALGQGPEFLTYFQNEAQLDKSGLPSDRFFAERPEGSVSTLKIQRTQQEDSAVYLCASSRQGAGGYTFGSGTRLTVV.

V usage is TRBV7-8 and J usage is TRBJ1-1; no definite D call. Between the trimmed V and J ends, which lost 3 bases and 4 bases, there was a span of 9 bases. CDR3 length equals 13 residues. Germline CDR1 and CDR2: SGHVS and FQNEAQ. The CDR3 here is CASSLGAGTEAFF. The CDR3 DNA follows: TGTGCCAGCAGCTTGGGAGCGGGCACTGAAGCTTTCTTT.